These 20 T cell receptor beta chains were all obtained from the same sample, sequenced in a study of CD8 T cells in ankylosing spondylitis. TCRdb processed the 5' RACE reads anew with MiXCR; each CDR3 protein has one entry. The sample holds more than 300,000 distinct CDR3 sequences; under 14% are singletons and the top ten take roughly 9.2%. The sample comprised blood, either unsorted or a sorted T cell fraction (not recorded which). These TCRs come from a female donor with ankylosing spondylitis or in good health (not recorded which).

The chain recombines TRBV28 with TRBJ2-7; no firm D call. The V gene lost 3 bases and the J gene lost 3 bases, with 12 bases spanning the gap. This CDR3 has 14 amino acids. Germline loops: CDR1 MDHEN, CDR2 SYDVKM. The CDR3 DNA sequence: TGTGCCAGCAGTTTCCCCGACATGCTCTACGAGCAGTACTTC. This encodes CASSFPDMLYEQYF.

Of note for this clonotype: A single base separates this from a much larger clone, so it may be a read error. The rearrangement uses TRBV12-3 or TRBV12-4 and TRBJ1-2, with TRBD1 matching 10 bases. The CDR3 spans 14 residues. The V segment lost 6 bases and the J segment 9 bases; nucleotides outside the gene matches: 10. In DNA form, the CDR3 reads TGTGCCAGCAGACCAGGGACAGGGGTTGCTCGCTACACCTTC. Translation: CASRPGTGVARYTF.

This clonotype came up many times. The rearrangement joins TRBV20-1 to TRBJ2-5; D assignment may be TRBD1 or TRBD2 (5 bases each). Germline CDR1 reads DFQATT; CDR2 reads SNEGSKA (reference sequence). Trimming cost V 0 bases and J 1 base, with 12 bases left between them. The CDR3 spans 15 residues. The CDR3 DNA reads TGCAGTGCTAGAGATGGGACGTCGATCCAAGAGACCCAGTACTTC. This codes for CSARDGTSIQETQYF.

V is TRBV6-6 and J is TRBJ2-1; D not certain. CDR3 size: 12 residues. Per the germline V gene, CDR1 is MNHNY and CDR2 is SVGAGI (reference sequence). With 0 bases removed from V and 7 bases from J, the gap between germline ends came to 4 bases. The CDR3 region is CASSYSRNEQFF. Written as DNA, the CDR3 is TGTGCCAGCAGTTACTCAAGGAATGAGCAGTTCTTC.

This chain connects TRBV11-1 to TRBJ1-6; a weak D match, TRBD1 (5 bases). The CDR3 consists of 19 residues. V lost 5 bases, J lost 8 bases, and 28 bases lay in between. Germline values: CDR1 SGHAT, CDR2 FQDESV (reference sequence). The CDR3 reads CASSGPLGFRDSTDSPLHF. The CDR3 DNA reads as TGTGCCAGCAGCGGCCCTTTGGGGTTTAGAGACAGTACTGATTCACCCCTCCACTTT.

A word on this clonotype: An end of the junction differs from the germline gene, which may be a read error. The J gene is TRBJ1-5, the V gene TRBV27; TRBD1 matches at 7 bases. CDR3 length: 16 residues. Germline loops: CDR1 MNHEY, CDR2 SMNVEV (reference sequence). CDR3 protein: CSSSPRTGGLDQPQHF. The CDR3, as DNA: TGTTCCAGCAGTCCCCGGACAGGAGGCCTCGATCAGCCCCAGCATTTT.

Concerning this clonotype itself: One base away lies a much larger clone, so this may be a sequencing read error. The chain employs TRBV6-5 and TRBJ2-2; a weak D match, TRBD2 (5 bases). In germline, CDR1 is MNHEY, CDR2 SVGAGI. The CDR3 is 14 amino acids. The CDR3 sequence: CVSGLGVGTGELFF. CDR3 DNA sequence: TGTGTCAGCGGTTTGGGAGTAGGCACCGGGGAGCTGTTTTTT.

This clonotype was counted many times. The chain employs TRBV6-1 and TRBJ2-2; D is uncertain. Per germline, CDR1 MNHNS and CDR2 SASEGT. Trimming stripped 7 bases from V and 4 bases from J, with 13 bases between. This CDR3 contains 14 residues. The CDR3 coding sequence is TGTGCCAGCAAATGGTCCGCTGGCACCGGGGAGCTGTTTTTT. Protein product: CASKWSAGTGELFF.

The chain is built from TRBV20-1 and TRBJ2-3; 10 positions agree with TRBD2. V was clipped by 6 bases and J by 4 bases; unmatched bases: 4. The CDR3 has 13 amino acids. Germline V gene sequence: CDR1 DFQATT, CDR2 SNEGSKA (reference sequence). The CDR3 DNA reads as TGCAGTGCGGCTAGCGGGAGCTCAGATACGCAGTATTTT. It translates to CSAASGSSDTQYF.

This clonotype was observed many times. V gene TRBV30 combines with J gene TRBJ1-1; D gene unclear. The germline V and J ends were trimmed by 1 base and 1 base, with 16 bases remaining between them. CDR3 size: 16 residues. Germline assignment: CDR1 GTSNPN and CDR2 SVGIG (reference sequence). CDR3 in amino acids: CAWSAPLPGGNTEAFF. The CDR3 region has the DNA TGTGCCTGGAGTGCTCCCCTTCCCGGAGGGAACACTGAAGCTTTCTTT.

This clonotype was counted only a few times. This chain joins TRBV2 and TRBJ2-5, with D tentatively TRBD2 (6 bases). This CDR3 has 12 amino acids. Germline assignment: CDR1 SNHLY and CDR2 FYNNEI. V lost 7 bases and J 9 bases, leaving 15 bases between the germline ends. The CDR3 nucleotides read TGTGCCAGCATCAACGGGGGTCGGGCCCAGTACTTC. This encodes CASINGGRAQYF.

This clonotype was counted a few times. The chain joins TRBV7-9 to TRBJ1-5; the D gene is possibly TRBD1 (6 bases). Germline V gene lookup returns CDR1 SEHNR and CDR2 FQNEAQ (reference sequence). The germline V and J ends were trimmed by 5 bases and 6 bases, with 14 bases remaining between them. The CDR3 is made up of 14 amino acids. CDR3 in amino acids: CASSRQGPGQPQHF. CDR3 DNA: TGTGCCAGCAGCCGGCAGGGGCCAGGTCAGCCCCAGCATTTT. The variable domain in full, with the rest retrieved from reference TRBV7-9 and TRBJ1-5, is DTGVSQNPRHKITKRGQNVTFRCDPISEHNRLYWYRQTLGQGPEFLTYFQNEAQLEKSRLLSDRFSAERPKGSFSTLEIQRTEQGDSAMYLCASSRQGPGQPQHFGDGTRLSIL.

This clonotype showed up many times. In DNA form, the CDR3 reads TGCAGCGTTGAACACAGGGGTTCCTACGAGCAGTACTTC. Its translation: CSVEHRGSYEQYF. This chain connects TRBV29-1 to TRBJ2-7, with TRBD1 matching over 7 bases. Trimming cost V 2 bases and J 1 base; bases outside gene matches: 2. CDR3 length: 13 amino acids. The germline gives CDR1 SQVTM, CDR2 ANQGSEA.

In this sample, this clonotype turned up many times. The chain recombines TRBV20-1 with TRBJ2-2; 12 nucleotides agree with TRBD2. V was pared by 5 bases and J by 4 bases, with 5 bases of the junction left unmatched. The CDR3 extends over 15 amino acids. CDR1 DFQATT and CDR2 SNEGSKA come from the germline V gene (reference sequence). CDR3 in amino acids: CSAASGRGSTGELFF. For the CDR3, the DNA is TGCAGTGCTGCTAGCGGGAGGGGGAGCACCGGGGAGCTGTTTTTT.

This clonotype was counted many times. The V gene is TRBV20-1, the J gene TRBJ1-5, with a tentative D call TRBD1 (6 bases). Germline CDR1 reads DFQATT; CDR2 reads SNEGSKA (reference sequence). CDR3 length: 14 amino acids. V lost 0 bases and J lost 5, with 11 bases in between. CDR3 nucleotide sequence: TGCAGTGCTAGAGATGCTTCAGGGGATCAGCCCCAGCATTTT. Translating it yields CSARDASGDQPQHF.

The CDR3 region is CASSLLGRRNQETQYF. CDR3 DNA: TGTGCCAGCAGTTTACTGGGACGCAGAAACCAAGAGACCCAGTACTTC. V is TRBV12-3 or TRBV12-4 and J is TRBJ2-5, with D perhaps TRBD1 or TRBD2 (5 bases each). This CDR3 spans 16 amino acids. Trimming pared 2 bases from V and 0 bases from J, leaving 13 bases between.

The sample holds many counts of this clonotype. The junction differs from germline at one of its ends, possibly a read error. This chain joins TRBV5-1 and TRBJ2-1; 10 bases line up with TRBD2. This CDR3 spans 15 amino acids. Germline V CDR1 and CDR2: SGHRS, YFSETQ. CDR3 nucleotides: TGCGCCAGCAGCTTGGGACTAGCGGGTTACACTGAGCAGTTCTTC. It yields the protein CASSLGLAGYTEQFF.

This clonotype was counted only a few times. This chain links TRBV2 with TRBJ2-7; 10 nucleotides line up with TRBD2. This CDR3 contains 15 residues. Germline V gene sequence: CDR1 SNHLY, CDR2 FYNNEI. V lost 5 bases, J lost 7 bases, and 11 bases stayed unmatched. The CDR3 loop is CASSTLLAGTGEQYF. As DNA, the CDR3 is TGTGCCAGCAGTACCCTACTAGCGGGAACGGGAGAGCAGTACTTC.

This clonotype was recorded many times. The chain employs TRBV29-1 and TRBJ2-2; D uncertain. Germline CDR1 SQVTM, CDR2 ANQGSEA. This CDR3 has 13 amino acids. Trimming removed 4 bases at V and 4 bases at J, with 10 bases between. DNA for the CDR3: TGCAGCGTTGGAAGGCTCGGCACCGGGGAGCTGTTTTTT. It codes for CSVGRLGTGELFF.

This clonotype was recorded at least ten times. The chain is built from TRBV27 and TRBJ1-2; no reliable D call. The V and J ends lost 6 bases and 9 bases respectively, with 20 bases between them. Per germline, CDR1 MNHEY and CDR2 SMNVEV (reference sequence). CDR3 size: 14 residues. The CDR3 DNA is TGTGCCAGCAGAGTACCCGGGCCCCAAGGTCGCTACACCTTC. Translation gives CASRVPGPQGRYTF.